The sequence of this T cell receptor beta chain was determined in a study of STAT5B mutations in CD4+ large granular lymphocyte leukemia. As for the study in general: The CDR3 'QG' motif was associated with a particular HLA allele among healthy donors. Whole-study results and caveats: TRBV06-family usage was enriched in top patient clones (8/27) versus controls (2/35).

Germline CDR1 SGHRS, CDR2 YFSETQ. The CDR3 has 15 amino acids. After removal of 0 bases from V and 5 bases from J, the junction contained 5 bases not matched to a gene. This was a survey-level run. Sequencing used immunoSEQ multiplex PCR; TCRdb keeps in-frame clones, though not all of them. The repertoire holds about 33,000 clones, 70% to 75% seen once, with approximately 0.3% in the top ten. Of note for this clone: Its specificity is not known.

This TCR derives from a human donor in good health. The chain carries TRBV5-1 and TRBJ1-2; 9 nucleotides line up with TRBD1. Sequencing input: CD4+ T cells from blood buffy coats. The DNA for the CDR3 is TGCGCCAGCAGCTTGGACAGGGGGCGGTCTTATGGCTACACCTTC. The encoded protein is CASSLDRGRSYGYTF.